The clone carrying this T cell receptor (beta chain) was seen just once. In the original analysis: Cell counts per sample came from amplifying reference gene primers. Only in-frame clones appear in the TCRdb table, and some are missing; sequencing was by immunoSEQ multiplex PCR. That table is the source of V, J and clone size, and D and trimming were worked out from the DNA. The data contain 200,000 to 250,000 clones, 82% of them seen just once; the ten biggest clones take up around 3.5%. There are 14 residues in the CDR3. CDR1 and CDR2 from the germline V gene are SGHKS and YYEKEE (reference sequence). The V end lost 0 bases, the J end lost 3 bases, and 10 bases lay between the germline ends. The source of the sample is a study of blood T cell repertoires in COVID-19. Overall study context: Acute-phase and convalescent COVID-19 samples originated in the United States, Italy and Spain. PBMCs, B-cell-depleted T cells, or T cells provided the cDNA or gDNA that made up the material.

The V gene is TRBV5-5, the J gene TRBJ2-7, with D tentatively TRBD1 (5 bases). The source is a woman younger than 30 with acute or convalescent COVID-19. The source material was peripheral blood. DNA for the CDR3: TGTGCCAGCAGCTTGGACAGGCCTGGCTACGAGCAGTACTTC. Protein: CASSLDRPGYEQYF.